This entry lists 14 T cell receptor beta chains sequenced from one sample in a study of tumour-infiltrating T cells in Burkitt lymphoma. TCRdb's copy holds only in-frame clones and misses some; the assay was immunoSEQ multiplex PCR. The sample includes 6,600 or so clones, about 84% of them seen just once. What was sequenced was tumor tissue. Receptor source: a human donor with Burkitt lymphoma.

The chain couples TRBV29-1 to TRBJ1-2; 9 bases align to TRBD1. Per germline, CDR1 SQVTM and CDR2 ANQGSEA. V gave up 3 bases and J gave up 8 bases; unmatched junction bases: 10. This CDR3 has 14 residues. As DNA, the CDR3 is TGCAGCGTTGAGGAGACAGGGGGAGCGTGGGGCTACACCTTC. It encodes CSVEETGGAWGYTF.

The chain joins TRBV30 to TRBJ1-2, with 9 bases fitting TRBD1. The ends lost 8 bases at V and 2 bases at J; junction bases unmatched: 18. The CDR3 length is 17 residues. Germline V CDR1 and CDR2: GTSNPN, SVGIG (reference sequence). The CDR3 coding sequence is TGTGCCGGATTATTTTTCTCGGGACAGGGACTAAACTATGGCTACACCTTC. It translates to CAGLFFSGQGLNYGYTF.

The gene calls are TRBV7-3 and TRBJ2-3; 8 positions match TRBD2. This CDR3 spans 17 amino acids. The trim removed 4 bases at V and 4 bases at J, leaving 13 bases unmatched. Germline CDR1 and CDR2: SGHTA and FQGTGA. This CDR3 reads CASSSGSGAPGADTQYF. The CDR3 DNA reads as TGTGCCAGCAGCTCTGGTAGCGGGGCCCCCGGGGCAGATACGCAGTATTTT.

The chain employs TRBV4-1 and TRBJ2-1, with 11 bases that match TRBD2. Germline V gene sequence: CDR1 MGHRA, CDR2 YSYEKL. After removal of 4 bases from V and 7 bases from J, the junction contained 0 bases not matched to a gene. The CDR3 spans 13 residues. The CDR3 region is CASSPSGRNEQFF. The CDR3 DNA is TGCGCCAGCAGCCCTAGCGGGAGGAATGAGCAGTTCTTC.

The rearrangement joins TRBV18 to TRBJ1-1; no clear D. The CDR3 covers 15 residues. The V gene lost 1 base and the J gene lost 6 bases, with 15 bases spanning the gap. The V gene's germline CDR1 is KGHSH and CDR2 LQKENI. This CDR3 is CASSPLPEGGSEAFF. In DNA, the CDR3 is TGTGCCAGCTCACCACTCCCAGAGGGCGGCTCTGAAGCTTTCTTT.

CDR3 in amino acids: CSVAIFSAFF. The CDR3 DNA follows: TGCAGCGTCGCAATATTTTCGGCTTTCTTT. This chain connects TRBV29-1 to TRBJ1-1; no definite D call. V was pared by 6 bases and J by 11 bases, with 13 bases between. Germline V lookup: CDR1 SQVTM, CDR2 ANQGSEA. The CDR3 length is 10 residues.

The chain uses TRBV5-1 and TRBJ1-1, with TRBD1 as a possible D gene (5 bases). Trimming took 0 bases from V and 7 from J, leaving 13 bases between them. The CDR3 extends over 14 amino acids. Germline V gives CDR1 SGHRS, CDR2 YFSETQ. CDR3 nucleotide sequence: TGCGCCAGCAGCTTGGTCGCAGACAGACGTGAAGCTTTCTTT. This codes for CASSLVADRREAFF.

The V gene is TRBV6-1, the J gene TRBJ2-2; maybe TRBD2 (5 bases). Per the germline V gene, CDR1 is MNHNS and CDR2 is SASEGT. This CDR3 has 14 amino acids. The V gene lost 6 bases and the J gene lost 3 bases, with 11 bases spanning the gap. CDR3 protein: CASRSRAYTGELFF. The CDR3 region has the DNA TGTGCCAGCAGGTCGCGGGCATACACCGGGGAGCTGTTTTTT.

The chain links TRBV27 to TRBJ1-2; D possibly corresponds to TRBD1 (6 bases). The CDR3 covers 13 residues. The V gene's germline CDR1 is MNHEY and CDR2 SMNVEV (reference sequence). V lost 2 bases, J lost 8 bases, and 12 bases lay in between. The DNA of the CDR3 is TGTGCCAGCAGTTTAAATTCAGGGGCCGGCTACACCTTC. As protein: CASSLNSGAGYTF.

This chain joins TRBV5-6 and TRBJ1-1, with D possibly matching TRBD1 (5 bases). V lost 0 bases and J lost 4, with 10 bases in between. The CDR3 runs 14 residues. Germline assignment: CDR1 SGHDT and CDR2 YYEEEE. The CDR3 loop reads CASSLAGLGTEAFF. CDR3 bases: TGTGCCAGCAGCTTGGCGGGACTGGGCACTGAAGCTTTCTTT.

CDR3 region: CAIAIQGAGETQYF. The CDR3 nucleotides read TGTGCCATCGCGATACAGGGGGCGGGAGAGACCCAGTACTTC. The genes are TRBV10-3 and TRBJ2-5; 9 positions agree with TRBD1. The CDR3 runs 14 residues. Losses at the gene ends were 8 bases for V and 4 bases for J; bases not matched to a gene: 8. Germline assignment: CDR1 ENHRY and CDR2 SYGVKD.

CDR3 nucleotide sequence: TGTGCCAGTAGTAACAGGGGGGAAGCAACTAATGAAAAACTGTTTTTT. The encoded protein is CASSNRGEATNEKLFF. The chain joins TRBV19 to TRBJ1-4, with 8 nucleotides matching TRBD1. Losses at the gene ends were 4 bases for V and 0 bases for J; bases not matched to a gene: 4. The CDR3 covers 16 residues. Germline assignment: CDR1 LNHDA and CDR2 SQIVND (reference sequence).

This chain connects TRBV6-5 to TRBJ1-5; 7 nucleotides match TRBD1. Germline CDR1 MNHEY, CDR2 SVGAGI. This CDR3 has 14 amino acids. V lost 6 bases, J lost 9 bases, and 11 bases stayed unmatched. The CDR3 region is CASSPGTASMPQHF. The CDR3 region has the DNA TGTGCCAGCAGCCCAGGGACAGCCTCTATGCCCCAGCATTTT.

In DNA, the CDR3 is TGTGCCAGCATCACCCACCCCCCCCTCACGAGGGATGGCTACACCTTC. This translates into CASITHPPLTRDGYTF. The genes are TRBV28 and TRBJ1-2; D remains unclear. V was trimmed by 7 bases and J by 6 bases, leaving 24 bases between them. Germline V gene data show CDR1 as MDHEN and CDR2 as SYDVKM. CDR3 length: 16 amino acids.